This TCR beta chain was retrieved from a study of human T cells and chemical hapten exposure. Study-level points and caveats: Significantly more large CDR3 similarity clusters arose among expanded TCRs than among controls.

Single cDNA molecules in the library carried unique molecular identifiers attached during preparation. TCRdb re-called the RACE reads through MiXCR, storing one row per CDR3 protein. The table lists 85,000 to 120,000 distinct CDR3 sequences, around 12% of them singletons. Sample time point: pre-sensitization, week 0. Sample treatment: therapeutic diphenylcyclopropenone sensitization with weekly scalp DPC. The CDR3 extends over 14 amino acids. With 6 bases removed from V and 0 bases from J, the gap between germline ends came to 11 bases. Germline V gene data show CDR1 as SGHTS and CDR2 as YDEGEE. The table lists this clonotype with a few counts. Its target is unknown.

V gene TRBV5-8 combines with J gene TRBJ2-3; a possible D gene is TRBD1 (5 bases). The TCR sequence derives from a woman between 50 and 59 years old with alopecia areata. Some clones in this sample may be carry-over from other donors' samples. The source was whole blood, collected in connection with sensitization to the hapten diphenylcyclopropenone (DPC). CDR3 in DNA: TGTGCCAGCAACCCAAGGGGTAGCACAGATACGCAGTATTTT. Its translation is CASNPRGSTDTQYF.